This is a list of T cell receptor beta chains from one sample in a study of cytomegalovirus exposure and HLA in healthy donors. Method: immunoSEQ multiplex PCR; TCRdb's copy keeps in-frame clones and lacks some. The data show 85,000 to 100,000 clones, 64% seen once. Material for sequencing was PBMCs. All receptors derive from a human donor in good health. CDR3s include the opening cysteine and the closing phenylalanine or tryptophan. Each record gives: D gene, V gene, J gene, clone size, CDR3 DNA, CDR3 protein. D genes are given only for firm matches. Rows give clone size only sometimes, using once, few, many, or a class for an expanded clone.

D: -
V: TRBV21-1
J: TRBJ1-1
size: -
DNA: TGTGCCAGCAGCAAAGGGGCAGGGGACACTGAAGCTTTCTTT
CDR3: CASSKGAGDTEAFF

D: -
V: TRBV6-5
J: TRBJ1-1
size: few
DNA: TGTGCCAGCAGTACAACAGCGAACACTGAAGCTTTCTTT
CDR3: CASSTTANTEAFF

D: TRBD2
V: TRBV5-4
J: TRBJ2-5
size: -
DNA: TGTGCCAGCAGCTTCAGCGGGGGGGCAGGAGAGACCCAGTACTTC
CDR3: CASSFSGGAGETQYF

D: TRBD1
V: TRBV6-5
J: TRBJ2-5
size: -
DNA: TGTGCCAGTCAAAGGACAGGGGTGGAAGAGACCCAGTACTTC
CDR3: CASQRTGVEETQYF

D: TRBD1
V: TRBV9
J: TRBJ2-7
size: -
DNA: TGTGCCAGCAGCGTAGGGGGACAGGGCTACGAGCAGTACTTC
CDR3: CASSVGGQGYEQYF

D: TRBD1
V: TRBV11-2
J: TRBJ2-1
size: -
DNA: TGCGCCAGCAGCCAAGAACAGGGGAAATCCTACAATGAGCAGTTCTTC
CDR3: CASSQEQGKSYNEQFF

D: -
V: TRBV30
J: TRBJ1-5
size: -
DNA: TGTGCCTGGAGCCGAGCGGGAGTCAATCAGCCCCAGCATTTT
CDR3: CAWSRAGVNQPQHF

D: TRBD1
V: TRBV10-3
J: TRBJ1-5
size: once
DNA: TGTGACACCTCCGTGGACAGGGGGAATCAGCCCCAGCATTTT
CDR3: CDTSVDRGNQPQHF

D: -
V: TRBV7-2
J: TRBJ1-5
size: few
DNA: TGTGCCAGCAGCTTGGCCAGGGGTTTATATAGCAATCAGCCCCAGCATTTT
CDR3: CASSLARGLYSNQPQHF

D: -
V: TRBV4-3
J: TRBJ1-2
size: -
DNA: TGCGCCAGCAGCCAAGATATTGGACAGCATTTCTATGGCTACACCTTC
CDR3: CASSQDIGQHFYGYTF

D: TRBD1
V: TRBV7-6
J: TRBJ1-5
size: once
DNA: TGTGCCAGCAGCTGGGGACAGGGGGATCAGCCCCAGCATTTT
CDR3: CASSWGQGDQPQHF

D: TRBD2
V: TRBV2
J: TRBJ2-3
size: -
DNA: TGTGCCAGCAGTGATTTTAGCGGGGGGTTTTATACGCAGTATTTT
CDR3: CASSDFSGGFYTQYF

D: -
V: TRBV7-9
J: TRBJ1-1
size: few
DNA: TGTGCCAGCAGCTTAGAAGGAGGAAGAAGTGAAGCTTTCTTT
CDR3: CASSLEGGRSEAFF

D: TRBD1
V: TRBV5-4
J: TRBJ1-1
size: -
DNA: TGTGCCAGCAGCTCGATGGGACAGGGGGCACCTGAAGCTTTCTTT
CDR3: CASSSMGQGAPEAFF

D: -
V: TRBV7-8
J: TRBJ2-3
size: -
DNA: TGTGCCAGCAGCTTAGACCCCCGGGCAGATACGCAGTATTTT
CDR3: CASSLDPRADTQYF

D: TRBD2
V: TRBV30
J: TRBJ2-7
size: once
DNA: TGTGCCTGGGCACTGGGGGGGGACGAGCAGTACTTC
CDR3: CAWALGGDEQYF

D: TRBD2
V: TRBV5-6
J: TRBJ2-3
size: once
DNA: TGTGCCAGCAGAGTAGCGGGGGGGAGCACAGATACGCAGTATTTT
CDR3: CASRVAGGSTDTQYF

D: -
V: TRBV11-1
J: TRBJ1-4
size: -
DNA: TGTGCCAGCAGCTCGCGCTCCACTAATGAAAAACTGTTTTTT
CDR3: CASSSRSTNEKLFF

D: TRBD1
V: TRBV4-3
J: TRBJ2-5
size: -
DNA: TGCGCCAGCAGGTTTCCATTGGACAGGGGGTGGGAGACCCAGTACTTC
CDR3: CASRFPLDRGWETQYF

D: -
V: TRBV7-9
J: TRBJ2-3
size: -
DNA: TGTGCCAGCAGCTTATCCTCCGGTACAGATACGCAGTATTTT
CDR3: CASSLSSGTDTQYF

D: -
V: TRBV6-1
J: TRBJ1-1
size: -
DNA: TGTGCCAGCAGTGAAATCTGGCACAGGCCGAACACTGAAGCTTTCTTT
CDR3: CASSEIWHRPNTEAFF

D: -
V: TRBV6-1
J: TRBJ1-1
size: -
DNA: TGTGCCAGCTCGATGACGGACAGCGACACTGAAGCTTTCTTT
CDR3: CASSMTDSDTEAFF

D: -
V: TRBV4-3
J: TRBJ2-2
size: -
DNA: TGCGCCAGCAGCCAAGATACAGGGGGGGCCGGGGAGCTGTTTTTT
CDR3: CASSQDTGGAGELFF

D: -
V: TRBV18
J: TRBJ2-2
size: -
DNA: TGTGCCAGCTCACCATCTTGGACAGCGAACACCGGGGAGCTGTTTTTT
CDR3: CASSPSWTANTGELFF

D: TRBD1
V: TRBV9
J: TRBJ2-7
size: once
DNA: TGTGCCAGCAGCGTAGGTCTGGGGACAGGCTCCTACGAGCAGTACTTC
CDR3: CASSVGLGTGSYEQYF

D: TRBD1
V: TRBV25-1
J: TRBJ1-4
size: once
DNA: TGTGCCAGCAGTGATCTCGGACAGGGTCTCGAAAAACTGTTTTTT
CDR3: CASSDLGQGLEKLFF

D: TRBD2
V: TRBV4-2
J: TRBJ2-7
size: few
DNA: TGTGCCAGCAGCCAGCCGGGACTAGCGGGCGAGCAGTACTTC
CDR3: CASSQPGLAGEQYF

D: -
V: TRBV6-1
J: TRBJ2-1
size: -
DNA: TGTGCCAGCAGTCGGACAGCCTTTTCCGATGAGCAGTTCTTC
CDR3: CASSRTAFSDEQFF

D: -
V: TRBV7-2
J: TRBJ1-2
size: once
DNA: TGTGCCAGCAGCTCCCAGGGTTCCTTTAACTATGGCTACACCTTC
CDR3: CASSSQGSFNYGYTF

D: TRBD2
V: TRBV6-1
J: TRBJ2-1
size: -
DNA: TGTGCCAGCAAAAATACGGGGGGGCGCAATGAGCAGTTCTTC
CDR3: CASKNTGGRNEQFF

D: -
V: TRBV5-1
J: TRBJ1-2
size: once
DNA: TGCGCCAGCAGCTTGGCCGAGGGTGTCGATGGCTACACCTTC
CDR3: CASSLAEGVDGYTF

D: TRBD1
V: TRBV14
J: TRBJ1-1
size: -
DNA: TGTGCCAGCAGCCCGGTCTCCGGGACAGGGGATGCAAACACTGAAGCTTTCTTT
CDR3: CASSPVSGTGDANTEAFF

D: TRBD1
V: TRBV7-9
J: TRBJ1-1
size: few
DNA: TGTGCCAGCAGCCCGCAGACAGGGTGGAACACTGAAGCTTTCTTT
CDR3: CASSPQTGWNTEAFF

D: TRBD1
V: TRBV5-5
J: TRBJ2-7
size: -
DNA: TGTGCCAGCAGCTCGTACAGGGGTTCACCCTACGAGCAGTACTTC
CDR3: CASSSYRGSPYEQYF

D: TRBD2
V: TRBV10-3
J: TRBJ2-2
size: -
DNA: TGTGCCATCACCACTAGCGGGAACACCGGGGAGCTGTTTTTT
CDR3: CAITTSGNTGELFF